The 14 T cell receptor beta chains below all came from one sample that was sequenced in a study of lymphopenia after photon versus proton radiotherapy. The assay was immunoSEQ multiplex PCR, and TCRdb's table has in-frame clones only and misses some. The sample records about 39,000 clones, about 93% being singletons. The sample here was peripheral blood, taken from a patient treated with photon-based radiotherapy. These receptors all come from a man in his 60s with cholangiocarcinoma.

This chain joins TRBV25-1 and TRBJ2-5, with a possible D match to TRBD1 (5 bases). Germline V CDR1 and CDR2: MGHDK, SYGVNS. With 1 base removed from V and 2 bases from J, the gap between germline ends came to 11 bases. CDR3 length: 15 residues. CDR3 coding DNA: TGTGCCAGCAGTGAATTTCGAGACAGTCAAGAGACCCAGTACTTC. Translation gives CASSEFRDSQETQYF.

In this sample, this clone turned up once. The genes are TRBV13 and TRBJ1-4, with D possibly TRBD1 on 5 matching bases. This CDR3 has 14 amino acids. CDR1 and CDR2 from the germline V gene are PRHDT and FYEKMQ (reference sequence). Trimming removed 1 base at V and 5 bases at J, with 8 bases between. The CDR3 region is CASSLAGGNEKLFF. The CDR3 DNA reads as TGTGCCAGCAGCTTAGCGGGGGGGAATGAAAAACTGTTTTTT.

This chain links TRBV10-1 with TRBJ1-4; D gene uncertain. Trimming pared 2 bases from V and 4 bases from J, leaving 11 bases between. This CDR3 spans 15 amino acids. CDR1 is WNHNN and CDR2 is SYGVQD in the germline V gene (reference sequence). The CDR3 sequence: CASSETRAFNEKLFF. The CDR3 bases are TGCGCCAGCAGTGAGACGCGAGCCTTTAATGAAAAACTGTTTTTT.

J is TRBJ2-3 and V is TRBV21-1. TRBV21-1 is given as a pseudogene. This CDR3 is built from 16 residues. CDR3 DNA: TGTGCCAGCACCACCAGGGACGCAACTAGCACAGATACGCAGTATTTT. Amino acids: CASTTRDATSTDTQYF.

This clone was counted only a few times. This chain uses TRBV2 with TRBJ1-1; no clear D. The CDR3 extends over 14 amino acids. V lost 3 bases and J 2 bases, leaving 10 bases between the germline ends. The germline CDR1 and CDR2 sequences are SNHLY and FYNNEI. CDR3 in DNA: TGTGCCAGCAGTGACCGGCGGAGTAACACTGAAGCTTTCTTT. This sequence encodes CASSDRRSNTEAFF.

This clone was picked up a small number of times. V and J are TRBV2 and TRBJ1-3, with D uncertain. Trimming cost V 4 bases and J 4 bases, with 17 bases left between them. The germline V gene has CDR1 SNHLY and CDR2 FYNNEI. The CDR3 runs to 16 residues. CDR3 sequence: CASSVQLTRIGNTIYF. The CDR3 DNA reads TGTGCCAGCAGTGTCCAACTCACTAGGATAGGAAACACCATATATTTT.

This chain links TRBV7-3 with TRBJ2-4, with 7 bases aligning to TRBD2. The CDR3 length is 14 residues. V trimming: 4 bases; J trimming: 5 bases; junction bases outside the gene matches: 5. The germline V gene has CDR1 SGHTA and CDR2 FQGTGA. Here the CDR3 reads CASSSGTIENIQYF. The CDR3 coding sequence is TGTGCCAGCAGCTCAGGGACTATAGAAAACATTCAGTACTTC.

The chain has TRBV28 and TRBJ1-1, with D possibly matching TRBD1 (5 bases). Germline CDR1 and CDR2: MDHEN and SYDVKM. The CDR3 is 14 amino acids. V was pared by 2 bases and J by 0 bases, with 7 bases between. The CDR3 nucleotides read TGTGCCAGCAGTTTACAGGGTATGAACACTGAAGCTTTCTTT. This sequence encodes CASSLQGMNTEAFF.

The rearrangement uses TRBV13 and TRBJ2-1; perhaps TRBD2 as D (6 bases). Per germline, CDR1 PRHDT and CDR2 FYEKMQ (reference sequence). The V end lost 5 bases, the J end lost 0 bases, and 17 bases lay between the germline ends. There are 17 residues in the CDR3. CDR3 sequence (DNA): TGTGCCAGCAGCATCCCTAGCGAAAGGAGCTCCTACAATGAGCAGTTCTTC. Its protein is CASSIPSERSSYNEQFF.

V usage is TRBV9 and J usage is TRBJ1-1, with D uncertain. V lost 4 bases and J lost 0, with 13 bases in between. The CDR3 is made up of 15 amino acids. In germline, CDR1 is SGDLS, CDR2 YYNGEE. CDR3 sequence reads: CASSPRSGMNTEAFF. CDR3 coding DNA: TGTGCCAGCAGCCCGAGATCGGGGATGAACACTGAAGCTTTCTTT.

The V call is TRBV28, the J call TRBJ1-5; 9 nucleotides agree with TRBD1. CDR1 MDHEN and CDR2 SYDVKM come from the germline V gene. V shed 4 bases, J shed 3 bases, and the junction held 10 bases outside the gene matches. There are 17 residues in the CDR3. CDR3 amino acids: CASSSVPGQGPNQPQHF. CDR3 sequence (DNA): TGTGCCAGCAGTTCCGTCCCGGGACAGGGCCCCAATCAGCCCCAGCATTTT.

CDR3 in DNA: TGTGCCAGCAGCTTGTGGGGGACGCGTGAAAAACTGTTTTTT. Its translation is CASSLWGTREKLFF. The V and J genes are TRBV5-6 and TRBJ1-4; TRBD1 is a possible D gene (5 bases). The length of the CDR3 is 14 residues. Trimming cost V 1 base and J 7 bases, with 11 bases left between them. Germline loops: CDR1 SGHDT, CDR2 YYEEEE.

V usage is TRBV2 and J usage is TRBJ2-3; D tentatively fits TRBD1 or TRBD2 (5 bases each). The CDR3 loop spans 15 amino acids. Germline lookup yields CDR1 SNHLY and CDR2 FYNNEI. Deletions cut 2 bases from V and 2 bases from J, with 11 bases between. The DNA for the CDR3 is TGTGCCAGCAGTGAACTGATAGGGACCACAGATACGCAGTATTTT. It is translated as CASSELIGTTDTQYF. The full variable domain, completed using reference TRBV2 and TRBJ2-3, is EPEVTQTPSHQVTQMGQEVILRCVPISNHLYFYWYRQILGQKVEFLVSFYNNEISEKSEIFDDQFSVERPDGSNFTLKIRSTKLEDSAMYFCASSELIGTTDTQYFGPGTRLTVL.

The chain joins TRBV7-3 to TRBJ2-1; D perhaps matches TRBD2 (5 bases). The ends were cut back, 4 bases at V and 4 bases at J, with 20 bases in the middle. CDR3 length: 17 amino acids. CDR1 and CDR2 (germline): SGHTA, FQGTGA. CDR3 bases: TGTGCCAGCAGCTCCACCGCGGGTGCGGCGGCTTACAATGAGCAGTTCTTC. Translation gives CASSSTAGAAAYNEQFF.